This T cell receptor (beta chain) was identified during a study of CD8 T cells in ankylosing spondylitis (dated by TCRdb to about 2017). For the study in its entirety: To find TCR variants linked to disease, the study profiled T cell receptor beta repertoires in ankylosing spondylitis patients and healthy donors. Peripheral blood was sampled, and synovial fluid was also collected from ankylosing spondylitis patients. The full study cohort was made up of about two dozen ankylosing spondylitis patients and roughly 100 healthy donors.

What the study reported, not specific to this receptor: A TCR beta motif of 7 or 8 highly homologous amino acid variants appeared characteristic of blood from ankylosing spondylitis patients. Some TCR beta motif variants had previously been reported in synovial fluid and blood of reactive arthritis patients, which suggested common disease-initiation mechanisms. A CD8+ phenotype was shown by the disease-linked clones, which were found at relatively low frequencies in peripheral blood. Significant enrichment of the disease-linked clones was reported in matched synovial fluid samples from ankylosing spondylitis patients.

Note on this clonotype: Its recognized antigen is unknown. The input lacks base qualities; no much larger clone sits a single base away.

The instrument given in TCRdb is Illumina MiSeq. Quantitative 5'-RACE with molecular barcodes was used to prepare TCR beta libraries. On the study's bioinformatics: To identify disease-linked TCR variants, a new computational method was used, one built on a probabilistic model of VDJ rearrangement. The public reads were reanalyzed by TCRdb: fastp trimming at Q25, MiXCR alignment, in-frame beta chains only. Rows are unified per CDR3 protein, each entry keeping the most common DNA and genes. These V and J calls rely on TCRdb rather than the paper's analysis. The sample records tens of thousands of distinct CDR3 sequences, approximately 15% of which are singletons. The top ten constitute about 45% of the sample. From its cysteine to its phenylalanine, the CDR3 spans 16 amino acids. The sequence is cut down to CDR3 DNA, 48 bases in frame from base 1. V loses 1 base, J loses 0 bases, and the germline ends lie 11 bases apart. CDR1 and CDR2 were assigned from the germline V gene as KGHDR and SFDVKD.

The chain is encoded by TRBV24-1 joined to TRBJ2-5, and perhaps TRBD1 as D gene, on 6 matching bases. The receptor was derived from a male donor with ankylosing spondylitis or in good health (not recorded which). The sequenced sample consisted of blood. The CDR3 sequence is CATSDFGRGYQETQYF. Read as DNA, the sequence is TGTGCCACCAGTGATTTCGGCAGGGGTTACCAAGAGACCCAGTACTTC.